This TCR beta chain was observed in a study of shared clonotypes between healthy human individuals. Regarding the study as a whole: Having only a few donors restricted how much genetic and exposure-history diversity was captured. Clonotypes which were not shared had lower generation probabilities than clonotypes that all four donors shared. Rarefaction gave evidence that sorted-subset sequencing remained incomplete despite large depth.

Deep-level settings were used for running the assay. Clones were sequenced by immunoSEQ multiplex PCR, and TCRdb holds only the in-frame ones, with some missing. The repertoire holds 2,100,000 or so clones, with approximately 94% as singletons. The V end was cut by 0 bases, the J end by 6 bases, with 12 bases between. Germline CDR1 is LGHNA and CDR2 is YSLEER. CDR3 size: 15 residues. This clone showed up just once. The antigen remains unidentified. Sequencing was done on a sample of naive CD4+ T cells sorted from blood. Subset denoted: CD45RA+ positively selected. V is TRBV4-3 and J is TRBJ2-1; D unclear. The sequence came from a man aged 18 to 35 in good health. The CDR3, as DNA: TGCGCCAGCAGCCAAGACGACCTAGGCATCAATGAGCAGTTCTTC. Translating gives CASSQDDLGINEQFF.